What follows are 28 T cell receptor beta chains derived from one specimen sequenced in a study of shared T cell receptors in the human thymus. Using immunoSEQ multiplex PCR, the repertoire was profiled, and TCRdb retains in-frame clones only, with some absent. The sample carries about 710,000 clones, over 75% recorded once. This sample was shared with a second study, whose subject was human thymus T cells.

Sample: thymocytes. These receptors were taken from a boy under three years old with a congenital heart defect.

This clone was recorded a few times. The chain recombines TRBV19 with TRBJ1-3; D is uncertain. The CDR3 has 12 amino acids. Germline CDR1 and CDR2: LNHDA and SQIVND (reference sequence). V was trimmed by 5 bases and J by 3 bases, leaving 5 bases between them. The CDR3 sequence is CASSVIGNTIYF. The CDR3 DNA reads TGTGCCAGTAGTGTCATTGGAAACACCATATATTTT.

The rearrangement links TRBV13 to TRBJ2-3; tentatively, D is TRBD2 (6 bases). Trimming removed 0 bases from V and 2 bases from J, with 9 bases in between. The V gene's germline CDR1 is PRHDT and CDR2 FYEKMQ (reference sequence). The CDR3 extends over 15 amino acids. Here the CDR3 reads CASSLGRGNTDTQYF. The CDR3 nucleotides are TGTGCCAGCAGCTTAGGGCGCGGGAACACAGATACGCAGTATTTT. Looking up the rest from reference TRBV13 and TRBJ2-3 gives the full variable domain: AAGVIQSPRHLIKEKRETATLKCYPIPRHDTVYWYQQGPGQDPQFLISFYEKMQSDKGSIPDRFSAQQFSDYHSELNMSSLELGDSALYFCASSLGRGNTDTQYFGPGTRLTVL.

In nucleotides, the CDR3 is TGTGCCAGCAGCTTCGGTTCAGCGGGGAACACCGGGGAGCTGTTTTTT. It translates to CASSFGSAGNTGELFF. This chain connects TRBV11-2 to TRBJ2-2; weak D call: TRBD2 (6 bases). Germline CDR1 is SGHAT and CDR2 is FQNNGV. The CDR3 sequence is 16 residues long. Trimming removed 3 bases from V and 1 base from J, with 12 bases in between.

This clone was detected a few times. The V gene is TRBV6-1, the J gene TRBJ1-5; possibly TRBD1 for D (6 bases). Germline V gene data show CDR1 as MNHNS and CDR2 as SASEGT. V was trimmed by 5 bases and J by 6 bases, leaving 11 bases between them. The CDR3 extends over 13 amino acids. In DNA, the CDR3 is TGTGCCAGCAGTTTCAGGGGCGGTCAGCCCCAGCATTTT. Translation: CASSFRGGQPQHF.

The V call is TRBV11-2, the J call TRBJ2-5, with a weak D call TRBD1 (6 bases). The CDR3 is made up of 17 amino acids. Germline CDR1 and CDR2: SGHAT and FQNNGV. Trimming stripped 0 bases from V and 2 bases from J, with 16 bases between. As DNA, the CDR3 is TGTGCCAGCAGCTTAGATTGTATGAGGGGGATTCAAGAGACCCAGTACTTC. It is translated as CASSLDCMRGIQETQYF.

There are a few counts of this clone. The rearrangement uses TRBV11-2 and TRBJ2-7; 9 bases are shared with TRBD1. The CDR3 consists of 16 residues. Germline loops: CDR1 SGHAT, CDR2 FQNNGV. The J segment lost 2 bases and the V segment lost 4 bases, leaving 9 bases of the junction unmatched. CDR3 nucleotide sequence: TGTGCCAGCAGCTACCTGTCCCGGGACAGGGCCTACGAGCAGTACTTC. Translation: CASSYLSRDRAYEQYF.

This clone was seen just once. J is TRBJ1-2 and V is TRBV2; a weak D match, TRBD1 (5 bases). This CDR3 has 14 amino acids. V lost 3 bases and J lost 5, with 13 bases in between. The germline V gene encodes CDR1 SNHLY and CDR2 FYNNEI. The CDR3 DNA sequence: TGTGCCAGCAGTGAGGAGGGGCTTAGTTATGGCTACACCTTC. Protein product: CASSEEGLSYGYTF.

This clone was recorded only once. The CDR3 sequence: CASSLERGLAGAGELFF. The CDR3 DNA reads as TGTGCCAGCAGCTTAGAACGGGGACTAGCGGGGGCCGGGGAGCTGTTTTTT. The chain has TRBV11-3 and TRBJ2-2; 14 bases line up with TRBD2. J lost 6 bases, V lost 0 bases, and 3 bases had no gene match. Germline V gene data show CDR1 as SGHNT and CDR2 as YENEEA. The CDR3 is 17 residues long.

The chain recombines TRBV14 with TRBJ1-1, with 7 bases lining up with TRBD1. J lost 3 bases, V lost 2 bases, and 6 bases had no gene match. This CDR3 has 15 residues. CDR1 and CDR2 (germline): SGHDN, FVKESK. CDR3 amino acids: CASSQPTGPDTEAFF. The CDR3 region has the DNA TGTGCCAGCAGCCAACCGACAGGGCCGGACACTGAAGCTTTCTTT.

The chain uses TRBV25-1 and TRBJ2-1; D may be TRBD2 (5 bases). Trimming took off 9 bases at V and 1 base at J, with 16 bases between the two ends. The length of the CDR3 is 15 residues. Germline values: CDR1 MGHDK, CDR2 SYGVNS. The CDR3 region is CASALQWESYNEQFF. Written as DNA, the CDR3 is TGTGCCAGTGCCCTACAGTGGGAGTCCTACAATGAGCAGTTCTTC.

The rearrangement joins TRBV7-2 to TRBJ2-1; 8 nucleotides match TRBD2. Germline CDR1 SGHTA, CDR2 FQGNSA. V dropped 5 bases and J dropped 10; count of bases not matched to a gene: 4. The CDR3 contains 12 residues. CDR3 sequence: CASSTSGAEQFF. The CDR3 coding sequence is TGTGCCAGCAGCACTAGCGGAGCCGAGCAGTTCTTC.

The genes are TRBV11-2 and TRBJ2-1; D remains unclear. CDR1 and CDR2 (germline): SGHAT, FQNNGV. Trimming shortened V by 6 bases and J by 9 bases, and 15 bases separated the two germline ends. The CDR3 runs to 13 residues. The CDR3: CASSPEARTEQFF. The CDR3 region has the DNA TGTGCCAGCAGTCCCGAGGCGCGAACTGAGCAGTTCTTC. The variable domain in full, completed from reference TRBV11-2 and TRBJ2-1, reads EAGVAQSPRYKIIEKRQSVAFWCNPISGHATLYWYQQILGQGPKLLIQFQNNGVVDDSQLPKDRFSAERLKGVDSTLKIQPAKLEDSAVYLCASSPEARTEQFFGPGTRLTVL.

V usage is TRBV27 and J usage is TRBJ1-5; D uncertain. V was pared by 5 bases and J by 0 bases, with 14 bases between. Germline V gene lookup returns CDR1 MNHEY and CDR2 SMNVEV (reference sequence). There are 16 residues in the CDR3. The CDR3 loop is CASSPTPRDSNQPQHF. The CDR3 DNA reads as TGTGCCAGCAGTCCCACCCCGAGGGATAGCAATCAGCCCCAGCATTTT.

The chain recombines TRBV9 with TRBJ2-3; a possible D gene is TRBD2 (5 bases). The germline gives CDR1 SGDLS, CDR2 YYNGEE. CDR3 length: 15 amino acids. The V gene lost 3 bases and the J gene lost 8 bases, with 19 bases spanning the gap. In nucleotides, the CDR3 is TGTGCCAGCAGCGACCCTTACTCATCCGGGGTTACGCAGTATTTT. Translation gives CASSDPYSSGVTQYF.

This chain links TRBV6-1 with TRBJ2-2; the match to TRBD1 covers 10 bases. Germline trimming cut 7 bases from V and 6 bases from J; bases unmatched to any gene: 8. The CDR3 sequence is 15 residues long. In germline, CDR1 is MNHNS, CDR2 SASEGT. CDR3 nucleotides: TGTGCCAGCATCGCCGGGACAGGGGACTCCGGGGAGCTGTTTTTT. It encodes CASIAGTGDSGELFF.

A word on this clone: The same CDR3 also results from other DNA sequences found in this sample. This sequence joins TRBV6-5 and TRBJ2-7; 10 bases fit TRBD1. There are 13 residues in the CDR3. V was pared by 6 bases and J by 2 bases, with 1 base of the junction left unmatched. Germline V gives CDR1 MNHEY, CDR2 SVGAGI. The DNA of the CDR3 is TGTGCCAGCAGAGGGACAGGGGCCTACGAGCAGTACTTC. Translated, it gives CASRGTGAYEQYF.

V is TRBV11-2 and J is TRBJ2-5, with TRBD1 identical over 7 bases. The V gene's germline CDR1 is SGHAT and CDR2 FQNNGV. This CDR3 spans 20 amino acids. The V segment lost 0 bases and the J segment 4 bases; nucleotides outside the gene matches: 20. The CDR3 here is CASSLDYLDREVLFVETQYF. The CDR3 DNA sequence: TGTGCCAGCAGCTTAGATTACCTAGACAGGGAAGTACTATTTGTAGAGACCCAGTACTTC.

The chain combines TRBV5-6 with TRBJ2-5; 10 nucleotides agree with TRBD2. CDR1 SGHDT and CDR2 YYEEEE come from the germline V gene. The CDR3 loop spans 18 amino acids. V trimming: 0 bases; J trimming: 0 bases; junction bases outside the gene matches: 8. The CDR3 sequence is CASSLGGKTSGYQETQYF. CDR3 bases: TGTGCCAGCAGCTTGGGGGGGAAGACTAGCGGGTACCAAGAGACCCAGTACTTC.

The chain couples TRBV4-3 to TRBJ1-4, with D unresolved. The CDR3 loop spans 16 amino acids. Germline lookup yields CDR1 LGHNA and CDR2 YSLEER. Between the trimmed V and J ends, which lost 1 base and 0 bases, there was a span of 9 bases. CDR3 sequence (DNA): TGCGCCAGCAGCCAAGCCCCGGGTACAACTAATGAAAAACTGTTTTTT. Its translation: CASSQAPGTTNEKLFF.

The V gene is TRBV11-3, the J gene TRBJ2-7, with 7 bases aligning to TRBD1. Per germline, CDR1 SGHNT and CDR2 YENEEA. After removal of 5 bases from V and 0 bases from J, the junction contained 10 bases not matched to a gene. CDR3 length: 16 residues. The CDR3 reads CASSQVLQGSSYEQYF. The CDR3 DNA is TGTGCCAGCAGCCAAGTCCTACAGGGGAGCTCCTACGAGCAGTACTTC.

This sequence joins TRBV7-9 and TRBJ1-5; perhaps TRBD1 as D (6 bases). The CDR3 is made up of 13 amino acids. The germline V and J ends were trimmed by 3 bases and 4 bases, with 7 bases remaining between them. Germline V CDR1 and CDR2: SEHNR, FQNEAQ (reference sequence). CDR3 sequence reads: CASSFGQNQPQHF. DNA for the CDR3: TGTGCCAGCAGCTTTGGACAGAATCAGCCCCAGCATTTT.

The V and J genes are TRBV6-1 and TRBJ1-1; TRBD1 agrees at 7 bases. The CDR3 covers 16 residues. V was pared by 1 base and J by 5 bases, with 10 bases of the junction left unmatched. Germline V gene lookup returns CDR1 MNHNS and CDR2 SASEGT. CDR3 bases: TGTGCCAGCAGTGAAGGCAAGGGGGCAGGAAGGACTGAAGCTTTCTTT. Protein sequence: CASSEGKGAGRTEAFF.

The chain uses TRBV30 and TRBJ2-7, with 11 bases lining up with TRBD2. Germline V lookup: CDR1 GTSNPN, CDR2 SVGIG (reference sequence). Trimming removed 1 base from V and 2 bases from J; junction bases left unmatched: 4. The CDR3 consists of 15 residues. CDR3 loop: CAWSGTSGGPYEQYF. The CDR3 DNA is TGTGCCTGGAGTGGCACTAGCGGGGGTCCCTACGAGCAGTACTTC. Based on the CDR3 plus reference TRBV30 and TRBJ2-7, the full variable domain is SQTIHQWPATLVQPVGSPLSLECTVEGTSNPNLYWYRQAAGRGLQLLFYSVGIGQISSEVPQNLSASRPQDRQFILSSKKLLLSDSGFYLCAWSGTSGGPYEQYFGPGTRLTVT.

This chain links TRBV7-2 with TRBJ2-7; D perhaps matches TRBD2 (5 bases). Trimming removed 0 bases at V and 0 bases at J, with 9 bases between. The CDR3 is made up of 15 amino acids. In germline, CDR1 is SGHTA, CDR2 FQGNSA. For the CDR3, the DNA is TGTGCCAGCAGCTTAGCAGCGGAGAGCTCCTACGAGCAGTACTTC. Amino acid sequence: CASSLAAESSYEQYF.

The chain joins TRBV27 to TRBJ2-3; 12 nucleotides align to TRBD2. This CDR3 is built from 17 residues. The V and J ends lost 6 bases and 1 base, in that order; junction bases with no gene match: 8. Germline values: CDR1 MNHEY, CDR2 SMNVEV (reference sequence). CDR3 residues: CASRKSSGGAGTDTQYF. In nucleotides, the CDR3 is TGTGCCAGCAGGAAGTCTAGCGGGGGGGCGGGCACAGATACGCAGTATTTT.

V usage is TRBV28 and J usage is TRBJ1-3; tentative D call: TRBD1 (6 bases). The CDR3 length is 15 residues. Trimming took off 3 bases at V and 0 bases at J, with 9 bases between the two ends. CDR1 is MDHEN and CDR2 is SYDVKM in the germline V gene. CDR3 sequence: CASSFVGGSGNTIYF. CDR3 coding DNA: TGTGCCAGCAGTTTTGTAGGGGGCTCTGGAAACACCATATATTTT.

The gene calls are TRBV7-9 and TRBJ1-1, with D maybe TRBD1 (6 bases). This CDR3 is built from 14 residues. Trimming took off 4 bases at V and 0 bases at J, with 9 bases between the two ends. Germline values: CDR1 SEHNR, CDR2 FQNEAQ (reference sequence). CDR3 DNA sequence: TGTGCCAGCAGCTCGGGACACCTGAACACTGAAGCTTTCTTT. It translates to CASSSGHLNTEAFF. The full variable domain, in which reference TRBV7-9 and TRBJ1-1 provide the parts outside the CDR3, is DTGVSQNPRHKITKRGQNVTFRCDPISEHNRLYWYRQTLGQGPEFLTYFQNEAQLEKSRLLSDRFSAERPKGSFSTLEIQRTEQGDSAMYLCASSSGHLNTEAFFGQGTRLTVV.

This chain uses TRBV9 with TRBJ2-3, with 7 bases lining up with TRBD1. CDR3 length: 17 amino acids. Germline V gene data show CDR1 as SGDLS and CDR2 as YYNGEE. Trimming took 4 bases from V and 4 from J; bases not matched to a gene: 15. The CDR3 region is CASSKPYRGALADTQYF. In DNA, the CDR3 is TGTGCCAGCAGCAAGCCCTACAGGGGTGCCCTGGCAGATACGCAGTATTTT.